This T cell receptor (beta chain) appears in the sequencing data of a study of PD-1 blockade in mismatch repair-deficient tumors. In the study overall: Patients had over ten mismatch repair-deficient cancer types and were previously treated and progressing. Whole-study findings and limits: Tumor-resident clones, often undetectable pretreatment in blood, expanded then contracted after pembrolizumab.

A word on this clone: Its target is unknown.

This CDR3 has 14 amino acids. The germline V gene encodes CDR1 MNHEY and CDR2 SMNVEV (reference sequence). Trimming removed 6 bases at V and 7 bases at J, with 16 bases between. The TCR-sequenced patients were a few responders to pembrolizumab. The data were produced by immunoSEQ multiplex PCR, yet TCRdb's version contains in-frame clones alone and is incomplete. Of about 51,000 clones listed, roughly 80% are singletons. This receptor was identified in an adult with mismatch repair-deficient cancer. The chain employs TRBV27 and TRBJ1-5; maybe TRBD1 (5 bases). Sequences were derived from peripheral blood, sampled roughly 19 weeks after starting pembrolizumab. The CDR3 coding sequence is TGTGCCAGCAGGGGGACGGGGCGGGGGCAGCCCCAGCATTTT. Its protein is CASRGTGRGQPQHF.